The clone carrying this T cell receptor (beta chain) appeared a few times. This specimen comes from a study of blood T cell repertoires in COVID-19. On the study more broadly: COVID-19 samples from acute and convalescent phases originated in the United States, Italy and Spain.

V gave up 7 bases and J gave up 3 bases, with 21 bases separating them. Germline-derived CDR1 and CDR2 are SGHVS and FQNEAQ. This CDR3 is 16 amino acids long. Method: immunoSEQ multiplex PCR; TCRdb's copy keeps in-frame clones and lacks some. The data show about 190,000 clones, with about 77% seen just once and approximately 2.9% held by the top ten. Sequenced input: peripheral blood. V usage is TRBV7-8 and J usage is TRBJ1-1; possibly TRBD1 for D (6 bases). The TCR comes from a woman older than 75 with active or convalescent COVID-19. CDR3 loop: CASKTWGGGSDTEAFF. Here the CDR3 DNA reads TGTGCCAGCAAGACTTGGGGGGGCGGGTCGGACACTGAAGCTTTCTTT.